Following are 22 T cell receptor beta chains from one sample sequenced in a study of blood T cell repertoires in COVID-19. Sequenced by immunoSEQ multiplex PCR; TCRdb stores in-frame clones only, minus some. The data hold 260,000 or so clones, with about four fifths observed a single time. Sequenced: peripheral blood. The receptors here all came from a woman at least 80 years old with COVID-19, enrolled during active disease.

This clone was counted only a few times. V and J are TRBV6-5 and TRBJ2-4; weak D call: TRBD2 (6 bases). CDR1 and CDR2 from the germline V gene are MNHEY and SVGAGI. This CDR3 has 14 amino acids. With 5 bases removed from V and 7 bases from J, the gap between germline ends came to 15 bases. The CDR3 DNA is TGTGCCAGCAGTACACGGGGGAACGGGAACATTCAGTACTTC. Translating it yields CASSTRGNGNIQYF.

The genes are TRBV6-5 and TRBJ2-5; D is perhaps TRBD2 (5 bases). The CDR3 length is 13 residues. The germline V gene encodes CDR1 MNHEY and CDR2 SVGAGI. The ends were cut back, 6 bases at V and 3 bases at J, with 11 bases in the middle. CDR3 in DNA: TGTGCCAGCAGCCGGACTCAAAAAGAGACCCAGTACTTC. Translated, it gives CASSRTQKETQYF.

The chain recombines TRBV4-3 with TRBJ1-1; the match to TRBD1 covers 7 bases. In germline, CDR1 is LGHNA, CDR2 YSLEER. This CDR3 spans 15 amino acids. The ends lost 1 base at V and 1 base at J; junction bases unmatched: 3. The CDR3 DNA sequence: TGCGCCAGCAGCCAAGCGTGGGACAGGAACACTGAAGCTTTCTTT. Its protein product is CASSQAWDRNTEAFF.

V and J are TRBV11-2 and TRBJ1-2; 7 positions match TRBD1. This CDR3 has 14 amino acids. The V gene end was trimmed by 5 bases and the J gene end by 4 bases; junction bases not matched to a gene: 7. In germline, CDR1 is SGHAT, CDR2 FQNNGV. The CDR3 is CASSRGQTSYGYTF. In DNA, the CDR3 is TGTGCCAGCAGCCGGGGACAGACCTCCTATGGCTACACCTTC.

Turning to this clone: Possible read error: a much larger clone is one base away. Other nucleotide sequences in the sample specify the same CDR3. The chain employs TRBV5-1 and TRBJ2-7; 8 bases agree with TRBD2. The CDR3 has 14 amino acids. V gave up 2 bases and J gave up 0 bases; unmatched junction bases: 1. CDR1 and CDR2 from the germline V gene are SGHRS and YFSETQ. CDR3 nucleotides: TGCGCCAGCAGCTTAACTAGCGGCTCCTACGAGCAGTACTTC. Translation gives CASSLTSGSYEQYF.

This clone was picked up a small number of times. In nucleotides, the CDR3 is TGCGCCAGCAGCTTGAAAGGGAGCTCCTATAATTCACCCCTCCACTTT. Protein sequence: CASSLKGSSYNSPLHF. The genes are TRBV5-1 and TRBJ1-6; D not certain. V lost 1 base and J 0 bases, leaving 8 bases between the germline ends. The CDR3 has 16 amino acids. From germline, CDR1 is SGHRS and CDR2 YFSETQ.

This rearrangement joins TRBV5-4 to TRBJ1-3; TRBD1 is a possible D gene (5 bases). With 4 bases removed from V and 2 bases from J, the gap between germline ends came to 16 bases. Germline CDR1 and CDR2: SGHNT and YYREEE (reference sequence). The CDR3 sequence is 16 residues long. CDR3 in DNA: TGTGCCAGCAGCCTTGACAGACAGCATACTGGAAACACCATATATTTT. This sequence encodes CASSLDRQHTGNTIYF.

This clone is a singleton in its sample. The chain is built from TRBV24-1 and TRBJ1-2; D may be TRBD1 (6 bases). The germline V and J ends were trimmed by 11 bases and 2 bases, with 11 bases remaining between them. This CDR3 has 12 amino acids. In germline, CDR1 is KGHDR, CDR2 SFDVKD. CDR3 nucleotides: TGTGCCAGCTCACAGGGAAACTATGGCTACACCTTC. Its protein is CASSQGNYGYTF.

This clone was seen a few times. This chain links TRBV6-2 or TRBV6-3 with TRBJ1-5, with D possibly TRBD1 on 5 matching bases. The CDR3 loop spans 15 amino acids. The germline CDR1 and CDR2 sequences are MNHEY and SVGEGT. V was trimmed by 3 bases and J by 8 bases, leaving 17 bases between them. CDR3 nucleotides: TGTGCCAGCAGTTATCGAGTATCGGAGGGGAAGCCCCAGCATTTT. This translates into CASSYRVSEGKPQHF.

The rearrangement links TRBV7-8 to TRBJ2-5; 10 positions match TRBD2. The V and J ends lost 5 bases and 5 bases, in that order; junction bases with no gene match: 5. Per the germline V gene, CDR1 is SGHVS and CDR2 is FQNEAQ. There are 14 residues in the CDR3. The CDR3 sequence is CASSARLAGETQYF. As DNA, the CDR3 is TGTGCCAGCAGCGCCCGACTAGCGGGTGAGACCCAGTACTTC.

The chain employs TRBV30 and TRBJ2-2, with D uncertain. The V end was cut by 2 bases, the J end by 7 bases, with 11 bases between. CDR3 length equals 13 residues. CDR1 is GTSNPN and CDR2 is SVGIG in the germline V gene (reference sequence). The CDR3: CAWSLGSGGELFF. The CDR3 DNA reads as TGTGCCTGGAGTCTCGGTTCCGGCGGGGAGCTGTTTTTT.

As for this clone: Possible read error: a much larger clone is one base away. The chain has TRBV2 and TRBJ1-1; D is unresolved. Germline V lookup: CDR1 SNHLY, CDR2 FYNNEI. This CDR3 contains 11 residues. Trimming removed 5 bases at V and 2 bases at J, with 3 bases between. This CDR3 is CASSINTEAFF. CDR3 bases: TGTGCCAGCAGTATAAACACTGAAGCTTTCTTT.

The table lists this clone with a count of one. This chain links TRBV28 with TRBJ1-1, with a weak D call TRBD1 (5 bases). V lost 6 bases and J 1 base, leaving 9 bases between the germline ends. Germline CDR1 and CDR2: MDHEN and SYDVKM. The CDR3 is 13 amino acids. The CDR3 loop reads CASSRTGNTEAFF. In nucleotides, the CDR3 is TGTGCCAGCAGCCGCACAGGGAACACTGAAGCTTTCTTT.

Only a few counts were recorded for this clone. This chain links TRBV2 with TRBJ2-1; D is undetermined. Trimming pared 3 bases from V and 2 bases from J, leaving 8 bases between. This CDR3 has 14 amino acids. Looked up from germline, CDR1 is SNHLY and CDR2 is FYNNEI. CDR3 nucleotide sequence: TGTGCCAGCAGTGAGGCGGTTACCTACAATGAGCAGTTCTTC. It specifies CASSEAVTYNEQFF.

The chain links TRBV4-2 to TRBJ2-7; TRBD2 matches 10 bases. With V trimmed by 1 base and J by 1 base, 4 bases remained unmatched. Looked up from germline, CDR1 is LGHNA and CDR2 is YNFKEQ. This CDR3 has 16 amino acids. In DNA, the CDR3 is TGTGCCAGCAGCCAAGGGACTAGCGGACGGTCCTACGAGCAGTACTTC. Protein sequence: CASSQGTSGRSYEQYF.

This clone was seen just once. The chain employs TRBV6-1 and TRBJ1-4; D is unclear. The ends were cut back, 3 bases at V and 7 bases at J, with 6 bases in the middle. The CDR3 loop spans 12 amino acids. CDR1 MNHNS and CDR2 SASEGT come from the germline V gene. This CDR3 reads CASSEFGEKLFF. The CDR3 DNA reads as TGTGCCAGCAGTGAGTTCGGTGAAAAACTGTTTTTT.

The chain combines TRBV19 with TRBJ1-1; D possibly corresponds to TRBD1 (5 bases). This CDR3 has 15 residues. Per germline, CDR1 LNHDA and CDR2 SQIVND (reference sequence). V dropped 0 bases and J dropped 1 base, with 9 bases sitting between them. The CDR3 DNA follows: TGTGCCAGTAGTATAGATGGACAAGCGAACACTGAAGCTTTCTTT. It translates to CASSIDGQANTEAFF.

This clone was found once. The chain carries TRBV9 and TRBJ1-2, with D perhaps TRBD1 (6 bases). This CDR3 contains 14 residues. Germline assignment: CDR1 SGDLS and CDR2 YYNGEE. V lost 4 bases and J 4 bases, leaving 14 bases between the germline ends. Here the CDR3 reads CASSNRARGYGYTF. CDR3 sequence (DNA): TGTGCCAGCAGCAACAGGGCTCGGGGCTATGGCTACACCTTC.

The CDR3 nucleotides are TGTGCCAGCAGCTTCACGACAGGCTCTGGAAACACCATATATTTT. It encodes CASSFTTGSGNTIYF. The chain uses TRBV7-2 and TRBJ1-3, with a weak D call TRBD1 (6 bases). With 3 bases removed from V and 0 bases from J, the gap between germline ends came to 9 bases. This CDR3 comprises 15 residues. Germline CDR1 SGHTA, CDR2 FQGNSA.

The V call is TRBV30, the J call TRBJ1-3; D is perhaps TRBD1 (5 bases). Germline CDR1 and CDR2: GTSNPN and SVGIG (reference sequence). The CDR3 covers 12 residues. V gave up 6 bases and J gave up 1 base, with 7 bases separating them. The CDR3 coding sequence is TGTGCCTGTACAGGTTCTGGAAACACCATATATTTT. Protein product: CACTGSGNTIYF.

There are a few counts of this clone. The rearrangement joins TRBV18 to TRBJ1-3; 8 bases agree with TRBD1. The V and J ends lost 3 bases and 6 bases, in that order; junction bases with no gene match: 4. Germline V lookup: CDR1 KGHSH, CDR2 LQKENI. This CDR3 comprises 14 residues. This CDR3 is CASSPPGQANTIYF. DNA for the CDR3: TGTGCCAGCTCACCCCCGGGACAGGCAAACACCATATATTTT.

This clone was recorded a few times. The chain links TRBV15 to TRBJ1-5; the match to TRBD1 covers 8 bases. J was trimmed by 5 bases and V by 3 bases; bases with no gene match: 3. Per the germline V gene, CDR1 is LNHNV and CDR2 is YYDKDF (reference sequence). The CDR3 loop spans 14 amino acids. The CDR3 DNA reads TGTGCCACCAGCAGGACAGGGGAGGATCAGCCCCAGCATTTT. Residues: CATSRTGEDQPQHF.